These 20 T cell receptor beta chains came from one sample sequenced in a study of shared clonotypes between healthy human individuals. Generated by immunoSEQ multiplex PCR, the TCRdb table keeps only in-frame clones and is missing some. The sample yields fewer than 650,000 clones, about 82% seen once. Specimen: PBMCs. All receptors derive from a woman aged 40 to 49 in good health. Some clones in this sample may be carry-over from other donors' samples.

This clone was counted between two and nine times. V usage is TRBV7-9 and J usage is TRBJ2-1; D is unresolved. V shed 4 bases and J shed 8 bases, with 9 bases lying between them. Germline V CDR1 and CDR2: SEHNR, FQNEAQ (reference sequence). The CDR3 runs to 12 residues. The CDR3 loop is CASSWYTDEQFF. As DNA, the CDR3 is TGTGCCAGCAGCTGGTACACGGATGAGCAGTTCTTC.

The chain carries TRBV5-5 and TRBJ1-3; D is possibly TRBD1 (5 bases). The germline gives CDR1 SGHKS, CDR2 YYEKEE (reference sequence). V dropped 0 bases and J dropped 4 bases, with 8 bases sitting between them. This CDR3 is 14 amino acids long. CDR3 coding DNA: TGTGCCAGCAGCTTGGTCAGGGCGGGAAACACCATATATTTT. Its translation: CASSLVRAGNTIYF.

The chain couples TRBV28 to TRBJ1-2; the match to TRBD1 covers 11 bases. V trimming: 4 bases; J trimming: 4 bases; junction bases outside the gene matches: 8. The CDR3 runs 16 residues. Germline CDR1 is MDHEN and CDR2 is SYDVKM. CDR3 sequence: CASSWIGQGAGYGYTF. The DNA for the CDR3 is TGTGCCAGCAGTTGGATTGGACAGGGGGCTGGCTATGGCTACACCTTC.

The rearrangement uses TRBV27 and TRBJ2-7; 9 nucleotides line up with TRBD1. V shed 6 bases, J shed 5 bases, and the junction held 11 bases outside the gene matches. The CDR3 has 15 residues. Germline CDR1 reads MNHEY; CDR2 reads SMNVEV (reference sequence). Here the CDR3 DNA reads TGTGCCAGCAGCGGTTTGACAGGGGGGAACCACGAGCAGTACTTC. Amino acids: CASSGLTGGNHEQYF.

With respect to this clone: The sample holds other DNA sequences that translate to the same CDR3. The rearrangement joins TRBV19 to TRBJ2-3; D gene ambiguous. Germline CDR1 and CDR2: LNHDA and SQIVND (reference sequence). The V end lost 3 bases, the J end lost 0 bases, and 4 bases lay between the germline ends. The CDR3 consists of 13 residues. Written as DNA, the CDR3 is TGTGCCAGTAGTATCGGGAGCACAGATACGCAGTATTTT. Amino acids: CASSIGSTDTQYF.

V usage is TRBV18 and J usage is TRBJ1-2; no firm D call. V lost 4 bases to trimming and J lost 5 bases, with 8 bases between them. Germline lookup yields CDR1 KGHSH and CDR2 LQKENI. The CDR3 is 12 amino acids. For the CDR3, the DNA is TGTGCCAGCTCACAAGACCCATATGGCTACACCTTC. Translating it yields CASSQDPYGYTF.

The chain recombines TRBV5-1 with TRBJ1-5, with D unresolved. V dropped 4 bases and J dropped 7 bases, with 15 bases sitting between them. There are 14 residues in the CDR3. Germline CDR1 and CDR2: SGHRS and YFSETQ. The CDR3: CASSEDGSGQPQHF. The CDR3 DNA sequence: TGCGCCAGCAGCGAGGACGGGTCGGGGCAGCCCCAGCATTTT.

CDR3 sequence: CASTPIGRTNTGELFF. In DNA, the CDR3 is TGTGCCAGCACCCCCATTGGGCGGACAAACACCGGGGAGCTGTTTTTT. This chain joins TRBV7-9 and TRBJ2-2; D might be TRBD1 (5 bases). This CDR3 is built from 16 residues. Per germline, CDR1 SEHNR and CDR2 FQNEAQ (reference sequence). Trimming took 7 bases from V and 2 from J, leaving 17 bases between them.

This clone showed up just once. The J gene is TRBJ2-5, the V gene TRBV1. TRBV1 is a pseudogene segment. There are 18 residues in the CDR3. The CDR3 here is CTSSQGPPDNGIQETQYF. DNA for the CDR3: TGCACCAGCAGCCAAGGGCCTCCCGATAACGGAATCCAAGAGACCCAGTACTTC.

The gene calls are TRBV4-2 and TRBJ1-2; 7 positions match TRBD1. The CDR3 sequence is 13 residues long. In germline, CDR1 is LGHNA, CDR2 YNFKEQ. Trimming took 7 bases from V and 7 from J; bases not matched to a gene: 9. The CDR3 DNA reads TGTGCCAGCAACCGACAGGGAGAGGGTGGCTACACCTTC. Translated: CASNRQGEGGYTF.

The chain links TRBV6-4 to TRBJ2-2, with 8 bases identical to TRBD2. The length of the CDR3 is 15 residues. V shed 6 bases and J 5 bases; nucleotides not matched to a gene: 8. Looked up from germline, CDR1 is MRHNA and CDR2 is SNTAGT. The CDR3 protein is CASSSAGEGTGELFF. The CDR3 region has the DNA TGTGCCAGCAGCTCAGCGGGAGAAGGAACCGGGGAGCTGTTTTTT.

J is TRBJ2-5 and V is TRBV10-3; 8 bases line up with TRBD2. Germline V CDR1 and CDR2: ENHRY, SYGVKD. There are 15 residues in the CDR3. Trimming took 4 bases from V and 5 from J; bases not matched to a gene: 9. CDR3 region: CAISATGGPVETQYF. CDR3 nucleotides: TGTGCCATCAGTGCGACGGGAGGGCCCGTTGAGACCCAGTACTTC.

V gene TRBV2 combines with J gene TRBJ2-1, with 7 bases matching TRBD1. The CDR3 is 13 amino acids. CDR1 and CDR2 from the germline V gene are SNHLY and FYNNEI. Germline trimming cut 4 bases from V and 9 bases from J; bases unmatched to any gene: 6. This CDR3 is CASSATGTAEQFF. The CDR3, as DNA: TGTGCCAGCAGTGCAACCGGGACAGCTGAGCAGTTCTTC.

The CDR3 sequence: CASSLRVAGGNEQFF. CDR3 nucleotides: TGTGCCAGCAGCTTGAGGGTAGCGGGAGGGAATGAGCAGTTCTTC. The gene calls are TRBV7-9 and TRBJ2-1; 11 nucleotides line up with TRBD2. This CDR3 spans 15 amino acids. V shed 3 bases, J shed 7 bases, and the junction held 5 bases outside the gene matches. Germline values: CDR1 SEHNR, CDR2 FQNEAQ (reference sequence).

This clone appeared a single time. The J gene is TRBJ2-5, the V gene TRBV29-1; D might be TRBD2 (6 bases). Germline loops: CDR1 SQVTM, CDR2 ANQGSEA. This CDR3 comprises 12 residues. The V gene lost 4 bases and the J gene lost 1 base, with 7 bases spanning the gap. In DNA, the CDR3 is TGCAGCGTTGGTAGCGGCCAAGAGACCCAGTACTTC. Residues: CSVGSGQETQYF.

This chain links TRBV18 with TRBJ2-1; TRBD2 matches 13 bases. Trimming took 2 bases from V and 3 from J; bases not matched to a gene: 7. Germline CDR1 is KGHSH and CDR2 is LQKENI. CDR3 size: 18 residues. In DNA form, the CDR3 reads TGTGCCAGCTCACCAAAACGGACTAGCGGGAGTTTCTACAATGAGCAGTTCTTC. It is translated as CASSPKRTSGSFYNEQFF.

This clone has only a few counts. CDR3 sequence: CASSPGLEETQYF. CDR3 coding DNA: TGTGCCAGCAGCCCGGGACTAGAAGAGACCCAGTACTTC. J is TRBJ2-5 and V is TRBV5-4; the match to TRBD2 covers 8 bases. Germline assignment: CDR1 SGHNT and CDR2 YYREEE (reference sequence). The CDR3 covers 13 residues. V was pared by 4 bases and J by 3 bases, with 2 bases of the junction left unmatched.

The chain couples TRBV18 to TRBJ2-7; TRBD1 matches 7 bases. Trimming cost V 5 bases and J 0 bases; bases outside gene matches: 4. Per germline, CDR1 KGHSH and CDR2 LQKENI. The CDR3 sequence is 14 residues long. The CDR3 nucleotides read TGTGCCAGCTCATGGGACAGAAGCTCCTACGAGCAGTACTTC. Its translation: CASSWDRSSYEQYF.

V gene TRBV19 combines with J gene TRBJ1-2; 12 nucleotides agree with TRBD1. The CDR3 is made up of 16 amino acids. Losses at the gene ends were 6 bases for V and 4 bases for J; bases not matched to a gene: 9. From germline, CDR1 is LNHDA and CDR2 SQIVND (reference sequence). The CDR3 DNA reads TGTGCCAGTAGCAGGGACAGGGGGCGAATCGTCTATGGCTACACCTTC. Protein sequence: CASSRDRGRIVYGYTF.

The chain combines TRBV5-4 with TRBJ2-7; TRBD2 matches at 7 bases. The V and J ends lost 5 bases and 2 bases, in that order; junction bases with no gene match: 10. Germline CDR1 and CDR2: SGHNT and YYREEE (reference sequence). The CDR3 covers 15 residues. CDR3 loop: CASSPGLAVAYEQYF. The CDR3 bases are TGTGCCAGCAGTCCCGGGCTAGCGGTGGCCTACGAGCAGTACTTC.